This T cell receptor (beta chain) is from a study of Ad26.COV2.S vaccination and SARS-CoV-2 variants. On this clone: The antigen is unknown.

Findings and limits, study-wide: The authors reported substantial breadth in spike-specific CD8+ and CD4+ T cell responses after vaccination.

V was pared by 2 bases and J by 8 bases, with 12 bases between. This CDR3 has 13 amino acids. Germline lookup yields CDR1 LNHDA and CDR2 SQIVND (reference sequence). Generated by immunoSEQ multiplex PCR, the TCRdb table keeps only in-frame clones and is missing some. The sample has approximately 420,000 clones; 88% are singletons. Treatment denoted: around 19 received Ad26.COV2.S at low or high dose, single or two shots; 5 received placebo; per-sample allocation not given. Sampling happened 63 days after the first vaccine or placebo injection. Vaccine was an Ad26 vector expressing Wuhan-strain SARS-CoV-2 spike.

This sequence was found in a person aged 18 to 59 who received the Ad26.COV2.S COVID-19 vaccine or a placebo. The V gene is TRBV19, the J gene TRBJ1-2, with a weak D call TRBD1 (6 bases). Sample: peripheral blood, taken in a trial of Ad26.COV2.S vaccine versus placebo. The DNA of the CDR3 is TGTGCCAGTAGTATACAACACAGGGACGGCTACACCTTC. Its translation is CASSIQHRDGYTF.